This T cell receptor beta chain originates from a study of cytomegalovirus exposure and HLA in healthy donors. It was with 60 Vbeta and 13 Jbeta primers that the PCR ran. This table comes from immunoSEQ multiplex PCR, and its TCRdb copy is limited to in-frame clones, with some not included. This repertoire shows 200,000 to 250,000 clones, about 77% found once; its top ten account for under 2%. Germline CDR1 and CDR2: SNHLY and FYNNEI. V was cut by 6 bases and J by 4 bases, with 10 bases left in between. This CDR3 contains 12 residues. Sequenced sample: PBMCs. The sequence was obtained from a woman in her 30s in good health and CMV-seronegative. The chain links TRBV2 to TRBJ2-7; tentatively, D is TRBD1 (5 bases). Here the CDR3 DNA reads TGTGCCAGCAGCAGGGCAGCGTACGAGCAGTACTTC. Its translation is CASSRAAYEQYF.